These T cell receptor beta chains were read from a single sample in a study of T cells in Graves' hyperthyroidism and ophthalmopathy. TCRdb re-analysed the multiplex PCR reads in MiXCR, keeping a single row per CDR3 protein. Of 200,000 to 300,000 distinct CDR3 sequences listed, approximately 25% are singletons. Sequences were obtained from blood. The receptors here all came from a woman aged 40 to 50 with Graves' ophthalmopathy. Both conserved end residues are part of each CDR3. D genes are given only for firm matches. A row's size may be missing; if present it is once, few, many or a size class.

j_gene: TRBJ2-2; len: 14; d_gene: -; v_gene: TRBV7-8; abundance: many; CDR3nt: TGTGCCAGCAGCTTAGCGGAGACGGCCGGGGAGCTGTTTTTT; CDR3aa: CASSLAETAGELFF
j_gene: TRBJ1-2; len: 12; d_gene: -; v_gene: TRBV28; abundance: -; CDR3nt: TGTGCCAGCAGAAATGGAGGGAGTAGCTACACCTTC; CDR3aa: CASRNGGSSYTF
j_gene: TRBJ2-7; len: 15; d_gene: TRBD2; v_gene: TRBV7-9; abundance: many; CDR3nt: TGTGCCAGCAGCCTCGCCCTAGCGGACTCCTACGAGCAGTACTTC; CDR3aa: CASSLALADSYEQYF
j_gene: TRBJ1-5; len: 14; d_gene: -; v_gene: TRBV30; abundance: many; CDR3nt: TGTGCCTGGAGTGCTGGGGTTAGCAATCAGCCCCAGCATTTT; CDR3aa: CAWSAGVSNQPQHF
j_gene: TRBJ2-7; len: 16; d_gene: TRBD1; v_gene: TRBV27; abundance: few; CDR3nt: TGTGCCAGCAGGAAGGGGGCGATAGGATCTCTCAGCGAGCAGTACTTC; CDR3aa: CASRKGAIGSLSEQYF
j_gene: TRBJ2-1; len: 15; d_gene: TRBD1; v_gene: TRBV13; abundance: -; CDR3nt: TGTGCCAGCAGCTCCCTCGTGACAGGGGAGGACGAGCAGTTCTTC; CDR3aa: CASSSLVTGEDEQFF
j_gene: TRBJ2-7; len: 14; d_gene: -; v_gene: TRBV19; abundance: -; CDR3nt: TGTGCCAGTAGTCGAGGACAGAGCTCCTACGAGCAGTACTTC; CDR3aa: CASSRGQSSYEQYF
j_gene: TRBJ2-7; len: 16; d_gene: -; v_gene: TRBV6-5; abundance: -; CDR3nt: TGTGCCAGCAGTTTACGTGGGGCTATGTCGGCCTACGAGCAGTACTTC; CDR3aa: CASSLRGAMSAYEQYF
j_gene: TRBJ2-5; len: 15; d_gene: -; v_gene: TRBV6-2/TRBV6-3; abundance: -; CDR3nt: TGTGCCAGCAGTTACTCGGGGAGGCGGGGAGAGACCCAGTACTTC; CDR3aa: CASSYSGRRGETQYF
j_gene: TRBJ2-7; len: 14; d_gene: TRBD1; v_gene: TRBV28; abundance: many; CDR3nt: TGTGCCAGCAGGACCGGGACAGGGGGCTTCGAGCAGTACTTC; CDR3aa: CASRTGTGGFEQYF
j_gene: TRBJ1-1; len: 14; d_gene: -; v_gene: TRBV30; abundance: -; CDR3nt: TGTGCCTGGAGTGAGGCAGGGATGAGGACTGAAGCTTTCTTT; CDR3aa: CAWSEAGMRTEAFF
j_gene: TRBJ2-5; len: 12; d_gene: -; v_gene: TRBV28; abundance: many; CDR3nt: TGTGCCAGCGGAGGGTACCAAGAGACCCAGTACTTC; CDR3aa: CASGGYQETQYF
j_gene: TRBJ2-5; len: 14; d_gene: -; v_gene: TRBV6-1; abundance: many; CDR3nt: TGTGCCAGCAGTGAAAATCACAGACTAGAGACCCAGTACTTC; CDR3aa: CASSENHRLETQYF
j_gene: TRBJ2-2; len: 16; d_gene: -; v_gene: TRBV5-1; abundance: many; CDR3nt: TGCGCCAGCAGCCCGACTCCCGGAGGGGACACCGGGGAGCTGTTTTTT; CDR3aa: CASSPTPGGDTGELFF
j_gene: TRBJ2-7; len: 14; d_gene: -; v_gene: TRBV10-1; abundance: -; CDR3nt: TGCGCCAGCAGTGAGAGTTTTTGGCGGGACGAGCAGTACTTC; CDR3aa: CASSESFWRDEQYF
j_gene: TRBJ1-1; len: 15; d_gene: -; v_gene: TRBV19; abundance: many; CDR3nt: TGTGCCAGTAGTAGACCACAGGTTTCGAACACTGAAGCTTTCTTT; CDR3aa: CASSRPQVSNTEAFF
j_gene: TRBJ2-2; len: 17; d_gene: -; v_gene: TRBV24-1; abundance: many; CDR3nt: TGTGCCACCAGTCCATCAAGGGGCGTTTTTAAGTCCGGGGAGCTGTTTTTT; CDR3aa: CATSPSRGVFKSGELFF
j_gene: TRBJ2-7; len: 13; d_gene: -; v_gene: TRBV7-9; abundance: many; CDR3nt: TGTGCCAGCAGCTTCGACCGCTCCTACGAGCAGTACTTC; CDR3aa: CASSFDRSYEQYF
j_gene: TRBJ2-7; len: 13; d_gene: -; v_gene: TRBV20-1; abundance: many; CDR3nt: TGCAGTGCTAGGAACGCCGCTTCCTACGAGCAGTACTTC; CDR3aa: CSARNAASYEQYF
j_gene: TRBJ2-7; len: 12; d_gene: -; v_gene: TRBV6-5; abundance: -; CDR3nt: TGTGCCAGCAGTTACTCGATCGACGAGCAGTACTTC; CDR3aa: CASSYSIDEQYF
j_gene: TRBJ2-1; len: 17; d_gene: TRBD2; v_gene: TRBV6-2/TRBV6-3; abundance: -; CDR3nt: TGTGCCAGCAGTTACTCGGGGCCTAGCGGGATTTACAATGAGCAGTTCTTC; CDR3aa: CASSYSGPSGIYNEQFF
j_gene: TRBJ1-3; len: 15; d_gene: -; v_gene: TRBV15; abundance: many; CDR3nt: TGTGCCACCAGCAATCCTACAGGAGATGGAAACACCATATATTTT; CDR3aa: CATSNPTGDGNTIYF
j_gene: TRBJ1-1; len: 13; d_gene: -; v_gene: TRBV9; abundance: many; CDR3nt: TGTGCCAGCAGCGCAGGAATGAACACTGAAGCTTTCTTT; CDR3aa: CASSAGMNTEAFF
j_gene: TRBJ1-1; len: 16; d_gene: -; v_gene: TRBV7-8; abundance: many; CDR3nt: TGTGCCAGCAGCTTAGCGCTAGGAGGGACCCCCACTGAAGCTTTCTTT; CDR3aa: CASSLALGGTPTEAFF
j_gene: TRBJ2-3; len: 15; d_gene: -; v_gene: TRBV11-2; abundance: many; CDR3nt: TGTGCCAGCAGTCTAAACTGGGGGATCGGAGATACGCAGTATTTT; CDR3aa: CASSLNWGIGDTQYF
j_gene: TRBJ1-6; len: 12; d_gene: -; v_gene: TRBV12-3/TRBV12-4; abundance: many; CDR3nt: TGTGCCAGCAGATACCCCACTTCACCCCTCCACTTT; CDR3aa: CASRYPTSPLHF
j_gene: TRBJ2-5; len: 14; d_gene: -; v_gene: TRBV5-1; abundance: many; CDR3nt: TGCGCCAGCAGCTTCGGACAGAACCAAGAGACCCAGTACTTC; CDR3aa: CASSFGQNQETQYF
j_gene: TRBJ2-5; len: 11; d_gene: -; v_gene: TRBV20-1; abundance: many; CDR3nt: TGCAGTGCGAGAGGGAGGGAGACCCAGTACTTC; CDR3aa: CSARGRETQYF
j_gene: TRBJ2-7; len: 15; d_gene: -; v_gene: TRBV5-1; abundance: many; CDR3nt: TGCGCCAGCAGCTACGGTTTTCGTGACGCCTACGAGCAGTACTTC; CDR3aa: CASSYGFRDAYEQYF
j_gene: TRBJ2-7; len: 15; d_gene: TRBD2; v_gene: TRBV3-1; abundance: many; CDR3nt: TGTGCCAGCAGCCAATGGGCGGGAGCGGGCCTCGAGCAGTACTTC; CDR3aa: CASSQWAGAGLEQYF
j_gene: TRBJ2-7; len: 14; d_gene: TRBD2; v_gene: TRBV6-5; abundance: many; CDR3nt: TGTGCCAGCAACCCTAGCGGGAGGACTTACGAGCAGTACTTC; CDR3aa: CASNPSGRTYEQYF
j_gene: TRBJ2-7; len: 14; d_gene: -; v_gene: TRBV5-4; abundance: many; CDR3nt: TGTGCCAGCAGCTTGGCGCGGCAGGAGGACGAGCAGTACTTC; CDR3aa: CASSLARQEDEQYF
j_gene: TRBJ2-7; len: 13; d_gene: -; v_gene: TRBV29-1; abundance: -; CDR3nt: TGCAGCGTTGAGCAGGGAGGATCCTACGAGCAGTACTTC; CDR3aa: CSVEQGGSYEQYF
j_gene: TRBJ2-5; len: 17; d_gene: -; v_gene: TRBV24-1; abundance: many; CDR3nt: TGTGCCACCAGTCCCGGGACACTGAATGGGACCCAAGAGACCCAGTACTTC; CDR3aa: CATSPGTLNGTQETQYF
j_gene: TRBJ2-5; len: 14; d_gene: -; v_gene: TRBV28; abundance: many; CDR3nt: TGTGCCAGCAGTTTACTGCTTCCGCAAGAGACCCAGTACTTC; CDR3aa: CASSLLLPQETQYF
j_gene: TRBJ2-6; len: 14; d_gene: TRBD1; v_gene: TRBV6-2/TRBV6-3; abundance: -; CDR3nt: TGTGCCAGCAGAACAGGGGTTGGGGCCAACGTCCTGACTTTC; CDR3aa: CASRTGVGANVLTF
j_gene: TRBJ1-6; len: 16; d_gene: -; v_gene: TRBV12-3/TRBV12-4; abundance: many; CDR3nt: TGTGCCAGCAGTGTCGACGGGAGCTCCTATAATTCACCCCTCCACTTT; CDR3aa: CASSVDGSSYNSPLHF
j_gene: TRBJ2-5; len: 13; d_gene: TRBD1; v_gene: TRBV29-1; abundance: many; CDR3nt: TGCAGCGTCGCTGGACAGGGGGCTGAGACCCAGTACTTC; CDR3aa: CSVAGQGAETQYF
j_gene: TRBJ1-5; len: 16; d_gene: TRBD1; v_gene: TRBV10-3; abundance: many; CDR3nt: TGTGCCATCGCCGGGACTCACACAGGGGGCAATCAGCCCCAGCATTTT; CDR3aa: CAIAGTHTGGNQPQHF
j_gene: TRBJ2-7; len: 12; d_gene: -; v_gene: TRBV7-8; abundance: -; CDR3nt: TGTGCCAGCAGCAGAAATTCCTACGAGCAGTACTTC; CDR3aa: CASSRNSYEQYF
j_gene: TRBJ1-6; len: 16; d_gene: -; v_gene: TRBV5-6; abundance: -; CDR3nt: TGTGCCAGCAGTGTGGCACAGCTCTCCTATAATTCACCCCTCCACTTT; CDR3aa: CASSVAQLSYNSPLHF
j_gene: TRBJ2-7; len: 14; d_gene: -; v_gene: TRBV29-1; abundance: many; CDR3nt: TGCAGCGTTGAGGGGTCGAGAGGGGTCCACGAGCAGTACTTC; CDR3aa: CSVEGSRGVHEQYF
j_gene: TRBJ1-5; len: 15; d_gene: -; v_gene: TRBV4-2; abundance: -; CDR3nt: TGTGCCAGCAGCCAAGGCGGGGGAAACAATCAGCCCCAGCATTTT; CDR3aa: CASSQGGGNNQPQHF
j_gene: TRBJ1-1; len: 14; d_gene: -; v_gene: TRBV4-1; abundance: many; CDR3nt: TGCGCCAGCAGCCAATCATTTGGGAGCACTGAAGCTTTCTTT; CDR3aa: CASSQSFGSTEAFF
j_gene: TRBJ1-1; len: 13; d_gene: -; v_gene: TRBV6-2/TRBV6-3; abundance: few; CDR3nt: TGTGCCAGCGGCCACACAGGGAACACTGAAGCTTTCTTT; CDR3aa: CASGHTGNTEAFF
j_gene: TRBJ2-5; len: 15; d_gene: TRBD1; v_gene: TRBV6-1; abundance: few; CDR3nt: TGTGCCAGCAGCTTCGACAGGGTCCCCCAAGAGACCCAGTACTTC; CDR3aa: CASSFDRVPQETQYF
j_gene: TRBJ1-6; len: 15; d_gene: -; v_gene: TRBV27; abundance: few; CDR3nt: TGTGCCAGCAGTTACTTCAGGGCGAAAAGTTCACCCCTCCACTTT; CDR3aa: CASSYFRAKSSPLHF
j_gene: TRBJ2-7; len: 12; d_gene: TRBD2; v_gene: TRBV28; abundance: many; CDR3nt: TGTGCCAGCAGTACCGGGACTAAAACCGGGGACTTC; CDR3aa: CASSTGTKTGDF
j_gene: TRBJ1-2; len: 14; d_gene: -; v_gene: TRBV20-1; abundance: many; CDR3nt: TGCAGTGCTAGGGGGCAGGAGAATAACTATGGCTACACCTTC; CDR3aa: CSARGQENNYGYTF